The 30 T cell receptor beta chains in this list originate from one sample, sequenced in a study of T cell repertoires in cytomegalovirus infection. The antigens of these receptors remain unknown. TCRdb ran MiXCR on the reads and lists one entry per CDR3 protein. The sample shows some 920,000 distinct CDR3 sequences, roughly 30% of them seen only once. The sequences come from cultured CD8+ T cells from PBMCs, collected from culture after CMV antigen stimulation. The source is a human donor in good health (CMV status not recorded). Some clones in this sample may be carry-over from other donors' samples.

The V call is TRBV5-8, the J call TRBJ1-1; 9 bases map to TRBD1. This CDR3 region has 17 residues. CDR1 SGHTS and CDR2 YDEGEE come from the germline V gene. V shed 0 bases and J 7 bases; nucleotides not matched to a gene: 13. The CDR3 loop reads CASSLAPRDRVRVEAFF. CDR3 sequence (DNA): TGTGCCAGCAGCTTGGCGCCTCGGGACAGGGTGCGCGTTGAAGCTTTCTTT.

The V gene is TRBV2, the J gene TRBJ1-2, with D uncertain. The V gene's germline CDR1 is SNHLY and CDR2 FYNNEI. V was pared by 1 base and J by 4 bases, with 7 bases between. The CDR3 is 13 residues long. This CDR3 reads CASSEGVTYGYTF. In DNA, the CDR3 is TGTGCCAGCAGTGAAGGCGTGACCTATGGCTACACCTTC.

There are a few counts of this clonotype. V gene TRBV4-1 combines with J gene TRBJ1-3, with 8 nucleotides matching TRBD1. The trim removed 3 bases at V and 0 bases at J, leaving 7 bases unmatched. Germline V lookup: CDR1 MGHRA, CDR2 YSYEKL. There are 17 residues in the CDR3. CDR3 protein: CASSHGQTGVSGNTIYF. CDR3 bases: TGCGCCAGCAGCCATGGGCAGACAGGGGTCTCTGGAAACACCATATATTTT.

The chain couples TRBV12-3 or TRBV12-4 to TRBJ2-1, with D perhaps matching TRBD1 (6 bases). Trimming cost V 4 bases and J 1 base, with 14 bases left between them. This CDR3 has 16 residues. CDR3 nucleotides: TGTGCCAGCAGTTCTCACAGGGATGGGTCCTACAATGAGCAGTTCTTC. It encodes CASSSHRDGSYNEQFF.

In its sample, this clonotype was seen a few times. Its ends do not fully match the called genes, so a read error is possible. The chain joins TRBV29-1 to TRBJ1-2; 10 bases match TRBD1. Per germline, CDR1 SQVTM and CDR2 ANQGSEA. This CDR3 is built from 12 residues. In DNA form, the CDR3 reads TGCAGCGGATGCCGGGACAGGGGCGTATGCCCCTTC. Translating gives CSGCRDRGVCPF.

This clonotype was seen repeatedly, ten times or more. V usage is TRBV27 and J usage is TRBJ2-1, with TRBD2 as a possible D gene (5 bases). There are 15 residues in the CDR3. Trimming took off 3 bases at V and 3 bases at J, with 12 bases between the two ends. CDR1 and CDR2 from the germline V gene are MNHEY and SMNVEV (reference sequence). CDR3 residues: CASSLSLAFYNEQFF. In DNA, the CDR3 is TGTGCCAGCAGTTTGAGTCTAGCATTCTACAATGAGCAGTTCTTC.

The rearrangement joins TRBV7-9 to TRBJ1-5; no firm D call. The CDR3 spans 11 residues. V was trimmed by 4 bases and J by 9 bases, leaving 7 bases between them. Germline CDR1 is SEHNR and CDR2 is FQNEAQ (reference sequence). The CDR3 sequence is CASSSNGPQHF. CDR3 coding DNA: TGTGCCAGCAGCTCGAATGGGCCCCAGCATTTT.

The V and J genes are TRBV6-2 or TRBV6-3 and TRBJ1-1; D call uncertain. There are 14 residues in the CDR3. V lost 7 bases to trimming and J lost 6 bases, with 18 bases between them. Germline CDR1 and CDR2: MNHEY and SVGEGT. The CDR3 sequence: CASTPTRRVAEAFF. The DNA of the CDR3 is TGTGCCAGCACCCCCACGAGGAGGGTCGCTGAAGCTTTCTTT.

Turning to this clonotype: An end of the junction differs from the germline gene, which may be a read error. V usage is TRBV6-6 and J usage is TRBJ2-3; a possible D gene is TRBD2 (5 bases). Germline lookup yields CDR1 MNHNY and CDR2 SVGAGI (reference sequence). This CDR3 is 14 amino acids long. In DNA, the CDR3 is TGTGCCAGCAGTTACCCGGGGATCACAGATGCGCAGTATTTT. Amino acid sequence: CASSYPGITDAQYF.

This clonotype was detected only a few times. The chain recombines TRBV7-9 with TRBJ2-2; D is ambiguous. The V end lost 7 bases, the J end lost 4 bases, and 7 bases lay between the germline ends. This CDR3 region has 12 residues. CDR1 SEHNR and CDR2 FQNEAQ come from the germline V gene (reference sequence). CDR3 amino acids: CASNSATGELFF. The DNA of the CDR3 is TGTGCCAGCAACTCGGCCACCGGGGAGCTGTTTTTT.

V usage is TRBV2 and J usage is TRBJ2-1, with D perhaps matching TRBD2 (6 bases). In germline, CDR1 is SNHLY, CDR2 FYNNEI. With 3 bases removed from V and 6 bases from J, the gap between germline ends came to 24 bases. This CDR3 is built from 18 residues. The CDR3 bases are TGTGCCAGCAGTGAGAGCCCCCCCTTAGCGGCCTCCGGCAATGAGCAGTTCTTC. Encoded protein: CASSESPPLAASGNEQFF.

This clonotype showed up many times. The chain carries TRBV7-2 and TRBJ2-7; D perhaps matches TRBD1 (5 bases). Germline assignment: CDR1 SGHTA and CDR2 FQGNSA. The V end was cut by 1 base, the J end by 4 bases, with 14 bases between. CDR3 size: 15 residues. The CDR3 reads CASSLVGDESYEQYV. The CDR3 DNA reads TGTGCCAGCAGCTTAGTAGGGGATGAGTCATACGAGCAGTACGTC.

The chain combines TRBV7-4 with TRBJ2-2, with a tentative D call TRBD1 (7 bases). Germline assignment: CDR1 SGHVT and CDR2 SQSDAQ. With 4 bases removed from V and 0 bases from J, the gap between germline ends came to 15 bases. The CDR3 runs to 17 residues. The CDR3 nucleotides read TGTGCCAGCAGCTCGTCGCGCAGGGGGGCGAACACCGGGGAGCTGTTTTTT. It is translated as CASSSSRRGANTGELFF.

This clonotype was seen a few times. The J gene is TRBJ1-6, the V gene TRBV7-9; no reliable D call. CDR1 SEHNR and CDR2 FQNEAQ come from the germline V gene (reference sequence). V lost 4 bases and J lost 6, with 16 bases in between. The CDR3 extends over 16 amino acids. The chain's CDR3 is CASSYPGEGINSPLHF. The CDR3 DNA reads TGTGCCAGCAGCTACCCCGGTGAGGGCATTAATTCACCCCTCCACTTT.

On this clonotype: Germline is not matched at one junction end, which may reflect a read error. The chain is built from TRBV7-4 and TRBJ1-5; D may be TRBD1 (5 bases). In germline, CDR1 is SGHVT, CDR2 SQSDAQ. The CDR3 is 14 residues long. For the CDR3, the DNA is TGTGCCAACAGCTTAGGGGTTCCCGATCAGCCCCAGCATTTT. It encodes CANSLGVPDQPQHF.

This clonotype was counted only a few times. The V and J genes are TRBV19 and TRBJ1-2, with 7 positions matching TRBD1. The CDR3 sequence is 13 residues long. V shed 9 bases, J shed 2 bases, and the junction held 6 bases outside the gene matches. Germline loops: CDR1 LNHDA, CDR2 SQIVND (reference sequence). The CDR3 region is CASYTGANYGYTF. The DNA for the CDR3 is TGTGCCAGCTACACAGGGGCAAACTATGGCTACACCTTC.

The chain joins TRBV20-1 to TRBJ1-2; possibly TRBD1 for D (6 bases). The germline V gene has CDR1 DFQATT and CDR2 SNEGSKA (reference sequence). The V gene lost 1 base and the J gene lost 6 bases, with 18 bases spanning the gap. The CDR3 covers 15 residues. The CDR3 bases are TGCAGTGCTAGAGCGGATCGGGGGGCGAGGGATGGCTACACCTTC. Translated, it gives CSARADRGARDGYTF.

This clonotype has ten or more counts. This rearrangement joins TRBV7-2 to TRBJ1-1; a possible D gene is TRBD1 (5 bases). Germline-derived CDR1 and CDR2 are SGHTA and FQGNSA. The CDR3 spans 13 residues. V gave up 5 bases and J gave up 3 bases, with 10 bases separating them. The CDR3 bases are TGTGCCAGCAGCCCCGGGGCGTACACTGAAGCTTTCTTT. Residues: CASSPGAYTEAFF.

This chain's CDR3 is CATTLDHPSYNEQFF. CDR3 in DNA: TGCGCCACCACACTGGACCACCCCTCCTACAATGAGCAGTTCTTC. The V call is TRBV10-2, the J call TRBJ2-1; unclear D gene. Germline V gene lookup returns CDR1 WSHSY and CDR2 SAAADI. V lost 10 bases, J lost 0 bases, and 16 bases lay in between. This CDR3 contains 15 residues.

This clonotype occurred a few times. V is TRBV12-5 and J is TRBJ1-1, with D unclear. Germline CDR1 reads LGHNT; CDR2 reads FRNRAP. The CDR3 sequence is 15 residues long. Trimming took off 1 base at V and 3 bases at J, with 12 bases between the two ends. The CDR3 nucleotides are TGTGCTAGTGGTTTGGGGAGAGGGAGGGACACTGAAGCTTTCTTT. Encoded protein: CASGLGRGRDTEAFF.

This clonotype showed up just a few times. The CDR3 DNA sequence: TGTGCCAGCAGCCGACCGACTCTGCCTCTTGGGGAGACCCAGTACTTC. It specifies CASSRPTLPLGETQYF. The chain recombines TRBV6-2 or TRBV6-3 with TRBJ2-5; D unresolved. Germline V gene data show CDR1 as MNHEY and CDR2 as SVGEGT. The CDR3 loop spans 16 amino acids. Trimming removed 6 bases from V and 5 bases from J, with 22 bases in between.

CDR3 bases: TGTGCCAGCGACGCGACAGGGAGTGGGACACAAGAGACCCAGTACTTC. It yields the protein CASDATGSGTQETQYF. This rearrangement joins TRBV14 to TRBJ2-5, with TRBD1 identical over 7 bases. V shed 8 bases and J 2 bases; nucleotides not matched to a gene: 14. This CDR3 spans 16 amino acids. Germline-derived CDR1 and CDR2 are SGHDN and FVKESK.

The V call is TRBV4-1, the J call TRBJ2-3; D is possibly TRBD2 (6 bases). The CDR3 runs 15 residues. V was clipped by 4 bases and J by 3 bases, with 14 bases between them. Per the germline V gene, CDR1 is MGHRA and CDR2 is YSYEKL. As DNA, the CDR3 is TGCGCCAGCAGCCTCCGAAGCCGGGGGACAGATACGCAGTATTTT. Translated: CASSLRSRGTDTQYF.

The chain uses TRBV11-2 and TRBJ2-1; TRBD2 is a possible D gene (6 bases). The CDR3 totals 17 residues. V lost 5 bases to trimming and J lost 1 base, with 18 bases between them. Germline lookup yields CDR1 SGHAT and CDR2 FQNNGV. This chain's CDR3 is CASSPFPLAGSYNEQFF. CDR3 DNA: TGTGCCAGCAGCCCTTTTCCTCTCGCGGGGTCCTACAATGAGCAGTTCTTC.

The chain combines TRBV20-1 with TRBJ2-5; no reliable D call. The CDR3 is made up of 15 amino acids. Germline V gene lookup returns CDR1 DFQATT and CDR2 SNEGSKA (reference sequence). The V end lost 6 bases, the J end lost 6 bases, and 23 bases lay between the germline ends. The CDR3 DNA sequence: TGCAGTGCCGAGACTCTGGAGACGCCCTTCCAGACCCAGTACTTC. It encodes CSAETLETPFQTQYF.

The V call is TRBV7-9, the J call TRBJ1-6; weak D call: TRBD1 (5 bases). The germline CDR1 and CDR2 sequences are SEHNR and FQNEAQ (reference sequence). V was clipped by 5 bases and J by 7 bases, with 18 bases between them. The CDR3 is made up of 16 amino acids. The CDR3 loop is CASSPDSPIENSPLHF. The CDR3 DNA reads TGTGCCAGCAGCCCAGACAGTCCTATTGAGAATTCACCCCTCCACTTT.

This rearrangement joins TRBV10-3 to TRBJ1-1, with D tentatively TRBD1 (6 bases). V gave up 10 bases and J gave up 1 base, with 13 bases separating them. Germline CDR1 is ENHRY and CDR2 is SYGVKD. The CDR3 has 13 amino acids. DNA for the CDR3: TGTGCCACGTACAGGGTCGGGAACACTGAAGCTTTCTTT. Translation gives CATYRVGNTEAFF.

V usage is TRBV19 and J usage is TRBJ1-2, with TRBD1 as a possible D gene (6 bases). In germline, CDR1 is LNHDA, CDR2 SQIVND (reference sequence). The ends were cut back, 8 bases at V and 2 bases at J, with 15 bases in the middle. The CDR3 loop spans 14 amino acids. The CDR3 loop reads CASGDDRLNYGYTF. The CDR3 nucleotides read TGTGCCAGTGGCGACGACAGGTTGAACTATGGCTACACCTTC.

Notes on this clonotype: A junction end diverges from the germline sequence, so it may reflect a read error. V gene TRBV6-8 combines with J gene TRBJ2-1; 8 bases fit TRBD2. The CDR3 length is 17 residues. Germline loops: CDR1 MNHGY, CDR2 SAAAGT. Here the CDR3 DNA reads TGTGCCAGCAGTTACTCCCCCTCCGGGACTAGTCCCGATGAGCAGATCTTC. Amino acids: CASSYSPSGTSPDEQIF.

In this sample, this clonotype turned up once. The chain joins TRBV4-1 to TRBJ1-5; a possible D gene is TRBD1 (6 bases). The CDR3 consists of 18 residues. V dropped 1 base and J dropped 2 bases, with 18 bases sitting between them. Germline V gives CDR1 MGHRA, CDR2 YSYEKL. The chain's CDR3 is CASSQANGGLGGNQPQHF. The CDR3 DNA reads as TGCGCCAGCAGCCAAGCCAATGGGGGGCTGGGGGGCAATCAGCCCCAGCATTTT.